This TCR beta chain is drawn from a study of CD8 T cells in ankylosing spondylitis. With respect to this clonotype: Its antigen is not known.

Findings and caveats of the study: Some of these motif variants have turned up before, in reports on reactive arthritis synovial fluid and blood. Reportedly, significant enrichment of disease-linked clones occurred in matched ankylosing spondylitis synovial fluid. Among TCR beta sequences, a motif of eight highly homologous variants appeared characteristic of ankylosing spondylitis blood.

One entry per CDR3 protein, called by TCRdb with MiXCR from the 5' RACE reads. Here the sample spans 200,000 to 250,000 distinct CDR3 sequences, approximately 20% being singletons. V was trimmed by 2 bases and J by 9 bases, leaving 8 bases between them. The length of the CDR3 is 12 residues. Germline CDR1 and CDR2: MGHDK and SYGVNS. This TCR came from a male donor with ankylosing spondylitis. The sample taken for sequencing was blood, either unsorted or a sorted T cell fraction (not recorded which). V gene TRBV25-1 combines with J gene TRBJ2-1; D is unclear. The CDR3 protein is CASSEGLGEQFF. The CDR3 DNA reads TGTGCCAGCAGTGAAGGGTTAGGTGAGCAGTTCTTC. The full variable domain, with the rest looked up from reference TRBV25-1 and TRBJ2-1, is EADIYQTPRYLVIGTGKKITLECSQTMGHDKMYWYQQDPGMELHLIHYSYGVNSTEKGDLSSESTVSRIRTEHFPLTLESARPSHTSQYLCASSEGLGEQFFGPGTRLTVL.